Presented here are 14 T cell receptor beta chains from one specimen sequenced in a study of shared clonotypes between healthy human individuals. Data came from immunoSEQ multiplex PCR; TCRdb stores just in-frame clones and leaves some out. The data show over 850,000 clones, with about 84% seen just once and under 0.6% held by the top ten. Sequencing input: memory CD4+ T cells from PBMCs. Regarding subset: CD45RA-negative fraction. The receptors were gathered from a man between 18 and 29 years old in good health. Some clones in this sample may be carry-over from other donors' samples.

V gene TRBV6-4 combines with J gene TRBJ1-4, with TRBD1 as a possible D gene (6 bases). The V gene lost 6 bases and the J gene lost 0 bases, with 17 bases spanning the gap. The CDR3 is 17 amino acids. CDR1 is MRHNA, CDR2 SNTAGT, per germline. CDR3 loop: CASSEISKGATNEKLFF. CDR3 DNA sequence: TGTGCCAGCAGCGAAATATCCAAGGGGGCAACTAATGAAAAACTGTTTTTT.

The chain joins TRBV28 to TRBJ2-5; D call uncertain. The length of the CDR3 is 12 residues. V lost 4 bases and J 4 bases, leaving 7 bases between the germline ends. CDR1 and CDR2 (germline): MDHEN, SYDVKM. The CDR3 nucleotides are TGTGCCAGCAGTTCCGTCGCAGAGACCCAGTACTTC. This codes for CASSSVAETQYF.

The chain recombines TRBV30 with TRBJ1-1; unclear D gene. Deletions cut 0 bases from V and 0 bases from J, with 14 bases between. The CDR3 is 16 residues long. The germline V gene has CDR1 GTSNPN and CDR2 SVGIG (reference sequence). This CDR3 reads CAWSVRLWGMNTEAFF. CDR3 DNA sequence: TGTGCCTGGAGTGTACGTCTCTGGGGTATGAACACTGAAGCTTTCTTT. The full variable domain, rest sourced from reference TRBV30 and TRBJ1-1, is SQTIHQWPATLVQPVGSPLSLECTVEGTSNPNLYWYRQAAGRGLQLLFYSVGIGQISSEVPQNLSASRPQDRQFILSSKKLLLSDSGFYLCAWSVRLWGMNTEAFFGQGTRLTVV.

The CDR3 DNA is TGCGCCAGCAGCTTGACCCCCCAGGACAGGGCGACGGGTGAAGCTTTCTTT. Translating it yields CASSLTPQDRATGEAFF. The chain links TRBV5-1 to TRBJ1-1; 8 bases agree with TRBD1. The CDR3 consists of 17 residues. V was clipped by 1 base and J by 7 bases; unmatched bases: 15. Germline loops: CDR1 SGHRS, CDR2 YFSETQ.

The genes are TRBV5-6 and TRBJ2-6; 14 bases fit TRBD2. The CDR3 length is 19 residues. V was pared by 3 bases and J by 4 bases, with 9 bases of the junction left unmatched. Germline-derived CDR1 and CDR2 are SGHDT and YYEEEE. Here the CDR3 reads CASSSSTSGRALGANVLTF. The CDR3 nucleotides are TGTGCCAGCAGCTCATCGACTAGCGGGAGGGCCCTGGGGGCCAACGTCCTGACTTTC.

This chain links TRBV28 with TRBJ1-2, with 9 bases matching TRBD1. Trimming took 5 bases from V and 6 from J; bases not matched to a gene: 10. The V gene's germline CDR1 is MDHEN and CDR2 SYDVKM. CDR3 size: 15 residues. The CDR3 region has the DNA TGTGCCAGCAGTCCTGGTGAACAGGGGGCACATGGCTACACCTTC. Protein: CASSPGEQGAHGYTF.

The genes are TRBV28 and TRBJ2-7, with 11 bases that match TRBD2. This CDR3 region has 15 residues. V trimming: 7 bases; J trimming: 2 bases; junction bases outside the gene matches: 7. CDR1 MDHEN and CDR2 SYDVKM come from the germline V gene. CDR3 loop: CASILAGGPTYEQYF. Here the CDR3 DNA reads TGTGCCAGCATTCTAGCGGGAGGCCCAACCTACGAGCAGTACTTC.

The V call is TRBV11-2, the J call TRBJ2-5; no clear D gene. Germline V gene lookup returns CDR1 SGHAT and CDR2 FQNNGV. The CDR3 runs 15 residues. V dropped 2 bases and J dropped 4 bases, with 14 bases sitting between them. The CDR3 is CASSLPTGLVETQYF. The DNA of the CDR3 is TGTGCCAGCAGCTTACCTACGGGCTTGGTAGAGACCCAGTACTTC.

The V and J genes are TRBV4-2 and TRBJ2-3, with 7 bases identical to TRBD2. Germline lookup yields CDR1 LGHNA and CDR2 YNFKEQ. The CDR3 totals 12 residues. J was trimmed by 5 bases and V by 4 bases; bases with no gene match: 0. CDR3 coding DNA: TGTGCCAGCAGCCGCGGGGGAGATACGCAGTATTTT. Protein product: CASSRGGDTQYF.

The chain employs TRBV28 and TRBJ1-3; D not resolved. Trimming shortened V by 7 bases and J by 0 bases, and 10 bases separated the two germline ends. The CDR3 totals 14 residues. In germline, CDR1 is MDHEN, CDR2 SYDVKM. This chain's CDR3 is CASIEQRSGNTIYF. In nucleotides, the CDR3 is TGTGCCAGCATTGAACAGCGCTCTGGAAACACCATATATTTT. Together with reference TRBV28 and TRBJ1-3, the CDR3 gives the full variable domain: DVKVTQSSRYLVKRTGEKVFLECVQDMDHENMFWYRQDPGLGLRLIYFSYDVKMKEKGDIPEGYSVSREKKERFSLILESASTNQTSMYLCASIEQRSGNTIYFGEGSWLTVV.

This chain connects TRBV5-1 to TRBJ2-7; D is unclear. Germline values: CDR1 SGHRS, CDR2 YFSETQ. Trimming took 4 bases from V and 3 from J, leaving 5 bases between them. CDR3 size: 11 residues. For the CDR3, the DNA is TGCGCCAGCAGCGCGGACTACGAGCAGTACTTC. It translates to CASSADYEQYF. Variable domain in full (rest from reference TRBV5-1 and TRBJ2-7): KAGVTQTPRYLIKTRGQQVTLSCSPISGHRSVSWYQQTPGQGLQFLFEYFSETQRNKGNFPGRFSGRQFSNSRSEMNVSTLELGDSALYLCASSADYEQYFGPGTRLTVT.

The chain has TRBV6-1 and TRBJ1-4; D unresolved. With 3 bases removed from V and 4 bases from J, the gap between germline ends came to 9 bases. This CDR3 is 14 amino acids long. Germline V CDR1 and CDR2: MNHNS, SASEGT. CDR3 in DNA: TGTGCCAGCAGTGAGAACGGAAGTAATGAAAAACTGTTTTTT. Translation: CASSENGSNEKLFF.

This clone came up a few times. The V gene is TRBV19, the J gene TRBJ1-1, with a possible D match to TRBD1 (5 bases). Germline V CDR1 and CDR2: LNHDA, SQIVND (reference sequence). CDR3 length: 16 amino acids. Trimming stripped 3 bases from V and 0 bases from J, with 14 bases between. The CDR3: CASSIVRGDMNTEAFF. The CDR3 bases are TGTGCCAGTAGTATCGTTAGGGGTGACATGAACACTGAAGCTTTCTTT. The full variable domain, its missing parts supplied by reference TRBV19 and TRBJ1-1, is DGGITQSPKYLFRKEGQNVTLSCEQNLNHDAMYWYRQDPGQGLRLIYYSQIVNDFQKGDIAEGYSVSREKKESFPLTVTSAQKNPTAFYLCASSIVRGDMNTEAFFGQGTRLTVV.

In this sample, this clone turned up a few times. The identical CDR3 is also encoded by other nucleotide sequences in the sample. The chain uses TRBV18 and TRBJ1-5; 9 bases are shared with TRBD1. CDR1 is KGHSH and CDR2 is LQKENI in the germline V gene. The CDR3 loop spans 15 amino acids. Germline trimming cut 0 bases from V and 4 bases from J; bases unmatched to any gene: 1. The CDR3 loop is CASSPPGTGNQPQHF. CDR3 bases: TGTGCCAGCTCACCACCCGGGACAGGGAATCAGCCCCAGCATTTT.